The sequence of this TCR beta chain was determined in a study of response to subunit inactivated influenza vaccine. TCRdb passed the RT-PCR reads through MiXCR, listing each CDR3 protein once. Of about 650,000 distinct CDR3 sequences listed, about a sixth were seen once; the top ten hold around 10%. Study outcomes and limitations: Few new T cells, the authors suggested, are recruited by each seasonal influenza vaccination.

In its sample, this clonotype was seen a few times. Antigen unknown. The CDR3 length is 15 residues. Germline V gene data show CDR1 as LGHNA and CDR2 as YSLEER. V was clipped by 0 bases and J by 4 bases, with 12 bases between them. Sample: PBMCs from blood, taken roughly 12 days after vaccination. The chain has TRBV4-3 and TRBJ1-1; maybe TRBD1 (5 bases). The receptor was derived from a man aged 45-60 years who received an inactivated influenza vaccine. CDR3: CASSQEPQGGTEAFF. Here the CDR3 DNA reads TGCGCCAGCAGCCAAGAACCCCAGGGAGGCACTGAAGCTTTCTTT.